The TCR beta chain under discussion was sequenced for a study of T-cell memory formation after mild COVID-19. The wider study: Each donor largely had its own TCR clusters.

In the case of this clonotype: Antigen specificity is unknown.

CDR3 length equals 13 residues. Trimming pared 3 bases from V and 7 bases from J, leaving 12 bases between. CDR1 is MNHEY, CDR2 SMNVEV, per germline (reference sequence). Notes on the study in general: CD4+ contracting clones were mainly CM and EM; CD8+ ones, EMRA. Within pre-infection memory, some responding clones were found, suggesting cross-reactive memory joined.

TCRdb itself ran the 5' RACE reads through MiXCR, one entry per CDR3 protein. The sample yields around 310,000 distinct CDR3 sequences, less than 20% seen once. This chain uses TRBV27 with TRBJ1-1, with TRBD1 as a possible D gene (6 bases). Sequencing input: PBMCs or a T cell subset sorted from them (not recorded which). This TCR derives from a man between 18 and 29 years old who had mild COVID-19 (a few samples of this study predate the infection). Cell type and time point are not known. The CDR3: CASSLGGGFEAFF. The CDR3 DNA reads as TGTGCCAGCAGTTTGGGGGGCGGCTTTGAAGCTTTCTTT.